Listed here are 5 T cell receptor beta chains from one sample, sequenced in a study of T cells expressing NK-cell markers. TCRdb reanalyzed the 5' RACE reads, giving one entry per CDR3 protein sequence and no DNA. This sample's table reports about 180,000 distinct CDR3 sequences. What was sequenced was blood T cells: a sorted CD56 or NKG2C T cell subset, CD4+ or CD8+ T cells, or bulk PBMC T cells (not recorded which). The source of these receptors is a man aged 18-75 years in good health.

The chain recombines TRBV15 with TRBJ1-1. CDR1 and CDR2 from the germline V gene are LNHNV and YYDKDF (reference sequence). CDR3 size: 14 residues. CDR3 in amino acids: CATSRVPMNTEAFF.

The chain couples TRBV29-1 to TRBJ2-1; the TCRdb call, TRBD1, lacks DNA for checking. The germline V gene encodes CDR1 SQVTM and CDR2 ANQGSEA. This CDR3 contains 13 residues. CDR3 in amino acids: CSPVGGSNNEQFF.

The V and J genes are TRBV7-2 and TRBJ2-1. The CDR3 length is 13 residues. The V gene's germline CDR1 is SGHTA and CDR2 FQGNSA. CDR3 sequence: CASSSGLVNEQFF.

The rearrangement joins TRBV7-9 to TRBJ2-7; the D call from TCRdb, TRBD2, cannot be confirmed without DNA. CDR1 is SEHNR and CDR2 is FQNEAQ in the germline V gene (reference sequence). The CDR3 loop spans 15 amino acids. CDR3 sequence reads: CASSFLASNGWEQYF. The full variable domain, completed using reference TRBV7-9 and TRBJ2-7, is DTGVSQNPRHKITKRGQNVTFRCDPISEHNRLYWYRQTLGQGPEFLTYFQNEAQLEKSRLLSDRFSAERPKGSFSTLEIQRTEQGDSAMYLCASSFLASNGWEQYFGPGTRLTVT.

V usage is TRBV2 and J usage is TRBJ2-4. The CDR3 is 20 amino acids. In germline, CDR1 is SNHLY, CDR2 FYNNEI. The CDR3 here is CASSEGLGGELGIAKNIQYF.